This T cell receptor beta chain was obtained from a study of cytomegalovirus exposure and HLA in healthy donors. Study-level findings and limits: The classifier, whose performance was assessed in both the original and validation cohorts, reportedly diagnosed cytomegalovirus status with high specificity and sensitivity.

In the case of this clone: Its matching antigen is unknown.

The J segment lost 6 bases and the V segment lost 0 bases, leaving 7 bases of the junction unmatched. Germline V gene lookup returns CDR1 SGHRS and CDR2 YFSETQ. This CDR3 comprises 15 residues. Use of 60 Vbeta and 13 Jbeta primers characterized the PCR. Data came from immunoSEQ multiplex PCR; TCRdb stores just in-frame clones and leaves some out. The sample lists more than 95,000 clones; roughly 76% were seen once. The V and J genes are TRBV5-1 and TRBJ2-7, with 9 bases that match TRBD1. Source material: PBMCs. The clonotype originates from a woman aged 55-70 years in good health and CMV-seropositive. Here the CDR3 DNA reads TGCGCCAGCAGCTTGGGGGGACAGGGAAACGCCGAGCAGTACTTC. Amino acids: CASSLGGQGNAEQYF.